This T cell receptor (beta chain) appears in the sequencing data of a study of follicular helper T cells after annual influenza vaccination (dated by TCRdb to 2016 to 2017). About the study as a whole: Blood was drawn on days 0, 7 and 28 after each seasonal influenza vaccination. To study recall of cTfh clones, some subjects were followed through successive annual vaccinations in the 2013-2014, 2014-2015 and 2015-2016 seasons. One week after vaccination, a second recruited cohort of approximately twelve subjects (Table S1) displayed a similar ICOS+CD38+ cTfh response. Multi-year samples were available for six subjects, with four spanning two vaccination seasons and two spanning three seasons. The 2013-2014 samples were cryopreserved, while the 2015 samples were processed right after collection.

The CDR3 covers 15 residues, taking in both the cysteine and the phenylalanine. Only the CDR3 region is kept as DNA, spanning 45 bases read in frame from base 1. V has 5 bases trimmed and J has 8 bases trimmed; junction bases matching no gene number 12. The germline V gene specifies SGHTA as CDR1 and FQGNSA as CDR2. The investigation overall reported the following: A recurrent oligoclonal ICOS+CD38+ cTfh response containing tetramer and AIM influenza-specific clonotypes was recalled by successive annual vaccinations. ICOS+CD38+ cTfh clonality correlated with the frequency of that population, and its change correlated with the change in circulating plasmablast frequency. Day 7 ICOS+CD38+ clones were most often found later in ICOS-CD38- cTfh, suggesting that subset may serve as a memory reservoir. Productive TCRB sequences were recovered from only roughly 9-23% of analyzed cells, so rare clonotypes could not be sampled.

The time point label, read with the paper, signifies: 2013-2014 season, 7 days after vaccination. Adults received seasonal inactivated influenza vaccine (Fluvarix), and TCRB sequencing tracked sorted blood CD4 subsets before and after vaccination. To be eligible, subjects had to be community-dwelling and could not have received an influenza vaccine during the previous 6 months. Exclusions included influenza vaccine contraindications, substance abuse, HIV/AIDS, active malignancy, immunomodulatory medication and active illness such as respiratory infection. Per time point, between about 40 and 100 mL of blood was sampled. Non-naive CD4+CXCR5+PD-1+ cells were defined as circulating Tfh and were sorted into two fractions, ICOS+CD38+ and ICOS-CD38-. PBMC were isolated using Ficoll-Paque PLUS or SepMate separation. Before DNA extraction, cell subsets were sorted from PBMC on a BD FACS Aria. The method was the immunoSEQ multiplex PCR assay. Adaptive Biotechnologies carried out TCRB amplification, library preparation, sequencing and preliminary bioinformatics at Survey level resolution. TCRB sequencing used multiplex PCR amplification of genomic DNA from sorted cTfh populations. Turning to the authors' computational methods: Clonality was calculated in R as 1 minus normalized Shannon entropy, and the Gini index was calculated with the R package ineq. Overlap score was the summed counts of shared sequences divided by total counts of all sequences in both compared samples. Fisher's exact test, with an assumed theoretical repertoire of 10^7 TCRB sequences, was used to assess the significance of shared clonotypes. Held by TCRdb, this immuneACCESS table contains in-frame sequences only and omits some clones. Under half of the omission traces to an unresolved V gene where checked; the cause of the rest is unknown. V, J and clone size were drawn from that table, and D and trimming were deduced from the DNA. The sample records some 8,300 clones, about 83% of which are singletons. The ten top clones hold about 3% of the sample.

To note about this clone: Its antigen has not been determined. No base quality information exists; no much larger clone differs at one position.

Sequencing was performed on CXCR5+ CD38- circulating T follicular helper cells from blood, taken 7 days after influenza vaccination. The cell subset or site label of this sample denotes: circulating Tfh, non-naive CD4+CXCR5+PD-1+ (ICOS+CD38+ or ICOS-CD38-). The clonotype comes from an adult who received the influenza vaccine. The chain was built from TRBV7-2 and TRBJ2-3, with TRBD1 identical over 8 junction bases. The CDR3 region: CASSPVGRGQGTQYF. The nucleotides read TGTGCCAGCAGCCCAGTGGGCAGGGGGCAGGGTACGCAGTATTTT.